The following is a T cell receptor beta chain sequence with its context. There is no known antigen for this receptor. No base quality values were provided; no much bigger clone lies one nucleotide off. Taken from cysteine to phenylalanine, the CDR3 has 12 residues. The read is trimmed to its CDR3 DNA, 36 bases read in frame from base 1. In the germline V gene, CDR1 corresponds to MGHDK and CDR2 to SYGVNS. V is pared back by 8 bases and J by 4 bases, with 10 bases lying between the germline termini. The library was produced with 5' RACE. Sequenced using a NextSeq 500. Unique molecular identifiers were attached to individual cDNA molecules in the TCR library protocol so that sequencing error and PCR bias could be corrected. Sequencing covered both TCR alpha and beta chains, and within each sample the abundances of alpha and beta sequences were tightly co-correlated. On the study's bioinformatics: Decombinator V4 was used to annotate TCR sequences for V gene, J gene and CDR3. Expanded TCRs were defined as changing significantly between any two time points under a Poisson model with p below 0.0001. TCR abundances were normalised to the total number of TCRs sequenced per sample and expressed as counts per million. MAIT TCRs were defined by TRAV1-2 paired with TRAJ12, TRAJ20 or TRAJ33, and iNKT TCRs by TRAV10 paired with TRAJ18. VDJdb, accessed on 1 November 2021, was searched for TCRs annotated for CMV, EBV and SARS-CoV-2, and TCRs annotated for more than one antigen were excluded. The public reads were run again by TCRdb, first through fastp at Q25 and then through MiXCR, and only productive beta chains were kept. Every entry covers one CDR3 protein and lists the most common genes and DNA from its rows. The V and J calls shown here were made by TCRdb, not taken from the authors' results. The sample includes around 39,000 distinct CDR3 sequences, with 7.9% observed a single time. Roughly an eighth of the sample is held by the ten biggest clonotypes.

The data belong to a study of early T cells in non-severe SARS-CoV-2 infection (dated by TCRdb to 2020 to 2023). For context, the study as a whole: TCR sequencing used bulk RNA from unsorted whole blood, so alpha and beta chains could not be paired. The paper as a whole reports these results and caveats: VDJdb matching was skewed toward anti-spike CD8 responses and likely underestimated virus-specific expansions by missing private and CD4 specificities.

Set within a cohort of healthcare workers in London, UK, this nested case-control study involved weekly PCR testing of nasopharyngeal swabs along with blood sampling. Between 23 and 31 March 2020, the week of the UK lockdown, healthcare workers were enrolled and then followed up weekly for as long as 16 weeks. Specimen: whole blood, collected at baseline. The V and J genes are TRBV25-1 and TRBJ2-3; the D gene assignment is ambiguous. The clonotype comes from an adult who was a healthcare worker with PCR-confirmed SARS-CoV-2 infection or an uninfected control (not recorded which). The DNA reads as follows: TGTGCCAGCGTGAGTTTCGCAGATACGCAGTATTTT. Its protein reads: CASVSFADTQYF. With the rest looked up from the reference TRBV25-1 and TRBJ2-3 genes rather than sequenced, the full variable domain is EADIYQTPRYLVIGTGKKITLECSQTMGHDKMYWYQQDPGMELHLIHYSYGVNSTEKGDLSSESTVSRIRTEHFPLTLESARPSHTSQYLCASVSFADTQYFGPGTRLTVL.